This TCR beta chain originates from a study of shared clonotypes between healthy human individuals. Study-level findings and limits: Sequencing depth was a factor that was expected to affect clonotype sharing among donors.

Positively selected for CCR7, the CD45RO-negative cells used as naive CD8 cells excluded terminally differentiated effector memory CD45RA+ cells. Here immunoSEQ multiplex PCR was the method, and the copy in TCRdb shows in-frame clones only, minus some. This table holds 660,000 or so clones, 96% found once. CDR3 size: 15 residues. CDR1 is LGHNA and CDR2 is YNFKEQ in the germline V gene. V dropped 2 bases and J dropped 3; count of bases not matched to a gene: 3. About this clone itself: The antigen is undetermined.

The chain joins TRBV4-2 to TRBJ2-7; 11 positions agree with TRBD2. The TCR was taken from a woman in her 30s in good health. The sample was naive CD8+ T cells sorted from blood. CDR3 sequence: CASSQSTSGSYEQYF. CDR3 coding DNA: TGTGCCAGCAGCCAATCTACTAGCGGGAGCTACGAGCAGTACTTC.